The rows below give T cell receptor beta chains drawn from one sample of a study of patients and donors after allogeneic stem cell transplantation. TCRdb redid the calling of the RT-PCR reads with MiXCR, one entry per CDR3 protein. Here the sample spans tens of thousands of distinct CDR3 sequences, around a third being singletons. The specimen sequenced was blood, either unsorted or a sorted T cell fraction (not recorded which). Receptors were obtained from a human donor who was either an allogeneic HSCT recipient or a stem cell or donor lymphocyte infusion donor (not recorded which). It is not recorded whose cells these are; they may come from a transplant donor. Both conserved end residues are part of each CDR3. The D gene is left open where the match is weak. Clone size is shown for a subset of rows, as once, few, many or a class of expanded clone.

V	D	J	size	CDR3	DNA
TRBV21-1	.	TRBJ2-7	.	CAPILPYEQYF	TGTGCCCCCATCCTCCCCTACGAGCAGTACTTC
TRBV28	.	TRBJ2-1	.	CASSLWTFNEQFF	TGTGCCAGCAGTTTATGGACATTCAATGAGCAGTTCTTC
TRBV15	TRBD2	TRBJ2-2	.	CATSRDLAGVGELFF	TGTGCCACCAGCAGAGATCTAGCGGGAGTCGGGGAGCTGTTTTTT
TRBV7-9	TRBD1	TRBJ2-3	.	CASSTLTGQVTDTQYF	TGTGCCAGCAGCACCCTCACGGGACAGGTCACAGATACGCAGTATTTT
TRBV7-2	.	TRBJ2-1	.	CASSYRDWGYNEQFF	TGTGCCAGCAGCTATCGGGACTGGGGATACAATGAGCAGTTCTTC
TRBV5-1	.	TRBJ2-3	.	CASSLERRTDTQYF	TGCGCCAGCAGCTTGGAGCGGAGGACAGATACGCAGTATTTT
TRBV12-3/TRBV12-4	.	TRBJ2-5	.	CASRGAAQETQYF	TGTGCCAGCAGAGGAGCGGCCCAAGAGACCCAGTACTTC
TRBV4-3	TRBD1	TRBJ1-1	.	CASAEDRGMNTEAFF	TGCGCCAGCGCGGAGGACAGGGGGATGAACACTGAAGCTTTCTTT
TRBV2	.	TRBJ2-2	.	CASSDWGNGELFF	TGTGCCAGCAGTGATTGGGGGAACGGGGAGCTGTTTTTT
TRBV24-1	TRBD1	TRBJ1-6	few	CATSGTGEGSYNSPLHF	TGTGCCACCAGTGGGACAGGGGAAGGCTCCTATAATTCACCCCTCCACTTT
TRBV7-2	.	TRBJ2-5	many	CASRFGGTQYF	TGTGCCAGCAGATTTGGGGGGACCCAGTACTTC
TRBV28	.	TRBJ2-7	.	CASSPAGPSYEQYF	TGTGCCAGCAGTCCCGCGGGACCGTCATACGAGCAGTACTTC
TRBV4-1	.	TRBJ1-6	many	CASSQLGVSGNSPLHF	TGCGCCAGCAGCCAATTAGGGGTCTCCGGAAATTCACCCCTCCACTTT
TRBV29-1	.	TRBJ2-2	.	CIPPGELFF	TGCATCCCCCCCGGGGAGCTGTTTTTT
TRBV12-3/TRBV12-4	.	TRBJ1-1	.	CASHVARETEAFF	TGTGCCAGCCATGTTGCGAGGGAAACTGAAGCTTTCTTT
TRBV4-3	.	TRBJ2-2	once	CASSPDLKITGELFF	TGCGCCAGCAGCCCCGACTTAAAGATCACCGGGGAGCTGTTTTTT
TRBV12-3/TRBV12-4	.	TRBJ1-5	.	CASTLMSRDSNQPQHF	TGTGCCAGCACCCTGATGAGTCGCGATAGCAATCAGCCCCAGCATTTT
TRBV12-3/TRBV12-4	.	TRBJ1-5	many	CASSSLNTGVGNQPQHF	TGTGCCAGCAGTTCCCTGAATACGGGGGTCGGCAATCAGCCCCAGCATTTT
TRBV28	.	TRBJ2-5	.	CASSSPIQETQYF	TGTGCCAGCAGTTCGCCGATCCAAGAGACCCAGTACTTC
TRBV4-3	.	TRBJ2-3	few	CASSQDPIRTDTQYF	TGCGCCAGCAGCCAAGATCCCATACGCACAGATACGCAGTATTTT
TRBV6-5	.	TRBJ2-1	few	CASSQESRSYNEQFF	TGTGCCAGCAGCCAAGAATCACGCTCCTACAATGAGCAGTTCTTC
TRBV19	.	TRBJ1-1	many	CATQSRGPEAFF	TGTGCCACCCAAAGTAGAGGCCCTGAAGCTTTCTTT
TRBV20-1	.	TRBJ1-2	.	CSASKTTSNYGYTF	TGCAGTGCTAGCAAAACGACTTCTAACTATGGCTACACCTTC
TRBV27	TRBD2	TRBJ2-3	.	CASSLVGSGYTDTQYF	TGTGCCAGCAGTTTGGTGGGTAGCGGGTACACAGATACGCAGTATTTT
TRBV20-1	TRBD1	TRBJ1-2	many	CSARDRDRAGYTF	TGCAGTGCTAGAGACCGGGACAGGGCTGGCTACACCTTC
TRBV6-5	TRBD1	TRBJ1-5	few	CASSRWGADRGHSQPQHF	TGTGCCAGCAGCCGATGGGGGGCTGACAGGGGGCATTCTCAGCCCCAGCATTTT
TRBV12-3/TRBV12-4	TRBD2	TRBJ2-5	few	CASSLASGRFRETQYF	TGTGCCAGCAGTTTGGCTAGCGGGAGGTTCAGGGAGACCCAGTACTTC
TRBV5-1	.	TRBJ2-7	few	CASSLSGFHEQYF	TGCGCCAGCAGCTTGTCGGGATTCCACGAGCAGTACTTC
TRBV28	.	TRBJ1-4	.	CASSFIGLLRTNEKLFF	TGTGCCAGCAGTTTCATTGGGCTCCTAAGGACTAATGAAAAACTGTTTTTT
TRBV29-1	.	TRBJ1-1	few	CSVVRITEAFF	TGCAGCGTTGTGCGTATCACTGAAGCTTTCTTT
TRBV7-9	.	TRBJ2-1	.	CASRPLRGPEGNEQFF	TGTGCCAGCAGGCCCCTCCGGGGCCCGGAGGGCAATGAGCAGTTCTTC
TRBV7-2	TRBD2	TRBJ2-1	.	CASSFSREATYNEQFF	TGTGCCAGCAGCTTCTCGCGGGAGGCCACTTACAATGAGCAGTTCTTC
TRBV7-8	TRBD2	TRBJ2-2	many	CASSLAPSGGTGELFF	TGTGCCAGCAGCTTAGCCCCTAGCGGGGGCACCGGGGAGCTGTTTTTT
TRBV18	TRBD1	TRBJ1-6	.	CASSPFRTGGSYNSPLHF	TGTGCCAGCTCCCCCTTCCGGACAGGTGGCTCCTATAATTCACCCCTCCACTTT
TRBV7-8	.	TRBJ1-1	few	CASSLAWGRSEAFF	TGTGCCAGCAGCTTAGCTTGGGGGCGGAGTGAAGCTTTCTTT
TRBV7-9	.	TRBJ1-4	few	CASSSGWQLKEKLFF	TGTGCCAGCAGCTCGGGTTGGCAGTTAAAAGAAAAACTGTTTTTT
TRBV18	.	TRBJ1-5	few	CASSGGGEAQHF	TGTGCCAGCTCAGGCGGGGGAGAAGCCCAGCATTTT
TRBV29-1	.	TRBJ2-1	.	CSLLEAEGFEQFF	TGCAGCCTACTAGAGGCAGAGGGGTTTGAGCAGTTCTTC
TRBV7-9	.	TRBJ2-5	.	CASSLDWIVGKEETQYF	TGTGCCAGCAGCTTAGACTGGATAGTGGGGAAAGAAGAGACCCAGTACTTC
TRBV9	.	TRBJ2-2	once	CASSVARQGGGELFF	TGTGCCAGCAGCGTAGCTCGACAGGGAGGCGGGGAGCTGTTTTTT
TRBV20-1	TRBD2	TRBJ2-1	few	CSARNSGRVNEQFF	TGCAGTGCTAGAAATAGCGGGAGGGTGAATGAGCAGTTCTTC
TRBV6-5	.	TRBJ1-2	many	CASSYAGAHGYTF	TGTGCCAGCAGTTACGCGGGGGCCCATGGCTACACCTTC
TRBV12-3/TRBV12-4	.	TRBJ2-6	few	CASSFPGANVLTF	TGTGCCAGCAGTTTTCCTGGGGCCAACGTCCTGACTTTC
TRBV4-2	TRBD2	TRBJ2-7	.	CASSHGGAYEQYF	TGTGCCAGCAGCCACGGGGGGGCCTACGAGCAGTACTTC
TRBV1	.	TRBJ1-2	.	CTSSSGNNYGYTF	TGCACCAGCAGTTCGGGGAACAACTATGGCTACACCTTC
TRBV4-3	.	TRBJ2-3	.	CASSQDWDTQYF	TGCGCCAGCAGCCAAGATTGGGATACGCAGTATTTT
TRBV7-9	.	TRBJ1-1	many	CASSRHTEAFF	TGTGCCAGCAGCAGGCACACTGAAGCTTTCTTT
TRBV29-1	TRBD2	TRBJ2-1	.	CSVVSGLAGGPSKNEQFF	TGCAGCGTTGTATCGGGACTAGCGGGAGGGCCTAGTAAGAATGAGCAGTTCTTC
TRBV29-1	.	TRBJ2-3	few	CSVETGPDTQYF	TGCAGCGTAGAAACAGGGCCAGATACGCAGTATTTT
TRBV4-3	.	TRBJ2-7	.	CASSQGARGQYYEQYF	TGCGCCAGCAGCCAAGGGGCCCGAGGCCAATACTACGAGCAGTACTTC
TRBV5-1	.	TRBJ1-2	.	CASSLRADYGYTF	TGCGCCAGCAGCTTGCGGGCAGACTATGGCTACACCTTC
TRBV7-6	TRBD1	TRBJ1-5	few	CASSLGSTGNQPQHF	TGTGCCAGCAGCTTAGGGTCGACAGGGAATCAGCCCCAGCATTTT